This TCR beta chain is from a study of metastatic and nonmetastatic thyroid tumors. Study conclusions and caveats: As reported, TCR beta diversity in blood and tumor was significantly higher in malignant thyroid tumors than in benign nodules.

Per germline, CDR1 SNHLY and CDR2 FYNNEI. The CDR3 has 13 residues. Trimming cost V 8 bases and J 1 base, with 11 bases left between them. Until they underwent thyroid surgery, no patient had received any treatment. As concerns this clone: Its antigen is not known.

TCRdb recomputed clones from the PCR reads via MiXCR. The top ten clones hold more than 15% of a sample with some 30,000 clones, 10% to 12% of them seen once. The receptor was derived from a female donor with papillary thyroid cancer or a benign thyroid nodule (not recorded which). Some clones in this sample may be carry-over from other donors' samples. The sample consisted of blood. This chain uses TRBV2 with TRBJ1-1; D is undetermined. CDR3 DNA sequence: TGTGCCAGCGGAGCCGATACGAACACTGAAGCTTTCTTT. This codes for CASGADTNTEAFF.